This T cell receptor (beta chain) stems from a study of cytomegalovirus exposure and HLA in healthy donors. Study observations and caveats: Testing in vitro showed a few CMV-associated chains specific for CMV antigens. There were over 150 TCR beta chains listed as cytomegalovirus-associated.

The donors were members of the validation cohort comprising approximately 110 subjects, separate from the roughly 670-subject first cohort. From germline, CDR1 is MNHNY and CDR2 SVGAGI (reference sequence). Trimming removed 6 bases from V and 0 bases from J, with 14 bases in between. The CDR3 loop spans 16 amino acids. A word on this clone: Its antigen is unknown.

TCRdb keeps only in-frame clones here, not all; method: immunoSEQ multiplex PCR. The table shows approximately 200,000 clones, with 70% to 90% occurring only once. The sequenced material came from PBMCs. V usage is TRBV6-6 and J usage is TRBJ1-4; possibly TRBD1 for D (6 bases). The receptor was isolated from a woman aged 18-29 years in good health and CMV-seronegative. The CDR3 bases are TGTGCCAGCAGGCGCGGACAGTCAGCAACTAATGAAAAACTGTTTTTT. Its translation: CASRRGQSATNEKLFF.